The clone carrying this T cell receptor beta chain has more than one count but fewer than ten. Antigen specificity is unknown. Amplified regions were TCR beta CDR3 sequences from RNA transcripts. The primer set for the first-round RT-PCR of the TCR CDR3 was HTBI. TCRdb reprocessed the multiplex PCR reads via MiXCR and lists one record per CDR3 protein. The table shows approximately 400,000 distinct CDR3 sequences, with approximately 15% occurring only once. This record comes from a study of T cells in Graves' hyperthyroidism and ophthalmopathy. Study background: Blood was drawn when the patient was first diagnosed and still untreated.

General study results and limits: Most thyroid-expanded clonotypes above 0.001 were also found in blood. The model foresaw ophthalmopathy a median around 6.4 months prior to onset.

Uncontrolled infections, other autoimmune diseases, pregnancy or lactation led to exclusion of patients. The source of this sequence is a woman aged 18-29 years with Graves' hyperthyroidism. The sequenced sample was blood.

CDR3: CASSLLQVLGANVLTF. CDR3 nucleotides: TGTGCCAGCAGCCTTCTCCAGGTGCTGGGGGCCAACGTCCTGACTTTC. This chain connects TRBV5-8 to TRBJ2-6; D uncertain. This CDR3 is built from 16 residues. Trimming pared 4 bases from V and 4 bases from J, leaving 15 bases between. Germline values: CDR1 SGHTS, CDR2 YDEGEE.